Each of the 14 T cell receptor beta chains below was sequenced from the same sample in a study of long-term antiretroviral therapy in people with HIV. The authors ran the immunoSEQ assay, v3.0, at survey level. Profiled with immunoSEQ multiplex PCR; TCRdb holds only in-frame clones, not every one. This sample has roughly 15,000 clones, with 76% found just once. Sample: unsorted PBMCs, taken 3.1 years after starting antiretroviral therapy. The receptors stem from a man aged 40-50 years with HIV.

The CDR3: CASGKRGFNTEAFF. The CDR3 nucleotides are TGTGCCAGCGGAAAAAGGGGGTTTAACACTGAAGCTTTCTTT. The rearrangement joins TRBV6-1 to TRBJ1-1, with TRBD1 as a possible D gene (6 bases). Germline CDR1 reads MNHNS; CDR2 reads SASEGT. Trimming took 8 bases from V and 2 from J, leaving 15 bases between them. The CDR3 is 14 residues long.

V usage is TRBV2 and J usage is TRBJ2-2; TRBD1 agrees at 11 bases. Looked up from germline, CDR1 is SNHLY and CDR2 is FYNNEI. The V gene end was trimmed by 8 bases and the J gene end by 6 bases; junction bases not matched to a gene: 5. The CDR3 covers 14 residues. CDR3 residues: CASSGTGGPGELFF. The CDR3 DNA reads TGTGCCAGCTCCGGGACAGGGGGGCCCGGGGAGCTGTTTTTT.

The chain carries TRBV7-9 and TRBJ1-1; 9 bases align to TRBD1. In germline, CDR1 is SEHNR, CDR2 FQNEAQ (reference sequence). There are 13 residues in the CDR3. Trimming cost V 5 bases and J 5 bases; bases outside gene matches: 3. The CDR3 bases are TGTGCCAGCAGCCGACAGGGGGGAACTGAAGCTTTCTTT. It is translated as CASSRQGGTEAFF.

The chain couples TRBV18 to TRBJ2-7; the match to TRBD1 covers 9 bases. V gave up 4 bases and J gave up 2 bases; unmatched junction bases: 6. In germline, CDR1 is KGHSH, CDR2 LQKENI. The CDR3 totals 15 residues. This CDR3 is CASSLGQGETYEQYF. The DNA of the CDR3 is TGTGCCAGCTCACTGGGACAGGGTGAGACCTACGAGCAGTACTTC.

The chain couples TRBV6-5 to TRBJ1-3; 7 positions agree with TRBD1. CDR1 and CDR2 (germline): MNHEY, SVGAGI. Trimming removed 7 bases from V and 4 bases from J; junction bases left unmatched: 7. The length of the CDR3 is 14 residues. The CDR3: CASKNGGQGNTIYF. The CDR3 DNA reads as TGTGCCAGCAAAAACGGGGGACAGGGAAACACCATATATTTT.

This clone was seen a few times. This rearrangement joins TRBV6-5 to TRBJ1-2; a possible D gene is TRBD1 (5 bases). The CDR3 is 13 amino acids. The germline V gene has CDR1 MNHEY and CDR2 SVGAGI. Between the trimmed V and J ends, which lost 8 bases and 4 bases, there was a span of 14 bases. The DNA for the CDR3 is TGTGCCAGCTCGACCGACAGATTCTATGGCTACACCTTC. This sequence encodes CASSTDRFYGYTF.

This clone appeared a single time. V gene TRBV5-4 combines with J gene TRBJ2-7; 8 bases agree with TRBD1. Unmatched junction bases numbered 6, after V lost 4 bases and J lost 0 bases. Germline V gives CDR1 SGHNT, CDR2 YYREEE (reference sequence). The length of the CDR3 is 15 residues. The CDR3 is CASSRGQDSSYEQYF. In DNA form, the CDR3 reads TGTGCCAGCAGCAGGGGACAGGACAGCTCCTACGAGCAGTACTTC.

The V gene is TRBV9, the J gene TRBJ1-3; no firm D call. Between the trimmed V and J ends, which lost 4 bases and 1 base, there was a span of 15 bases. The CDR3 is 16 amino acids. Germline CDR1 and CDR2: SGDLS and YYNGEE. In nucleotides, the CDR3 is TGTGCCAGCAGCCCCGATCAGGAGGGATCTGGAAACACCATATATTTT. It specifies CASSPDQEGSGNTIYF.

The CDR3 DNA is TGCGCCAGCAGCCCGGGGCGGTCGAGCTCCTACGAGCAGTACTTC. It codes for CASSPGRSSSYEQYF. V is TRBV4-1 and J is TRBJ2-7, with D perhaps assigned TRBD1 or TRBD2 (5 bases each). Trimming stripped 4 bases from V and 0 bases from J, with 13 bases between. This CDR3 has 15 amino acids. Per the germline V gene, CDR1 is MGHRA and CDR2 is YSYEKL.

The V gene is TRBV7-9, the J gene TRBJ1-1; the match to TRBD1 covers 7 bases. The trim removed 0 bases at V and 3 bases at J, leaving 4 bases unmatched. The germline V gene has CDR1 SEHNR and CDR2 FQNEAQ (reference sequence). CDR3 length: 15 amino acids. DNA for the CDR3: TGTGCCAGCAGCTTAGCGACAGGGAGGGACACTGAAGCTTTCTTT. It yields the protein CASSLATGRDTEAFF.

This clone was observed a single time. This rearrangement joins TRBV6-6 to TRBJ2-1; 8 bases align to TRBD2. The CDR3 is 14 amino acids. The trim removed 5 bases at V and 5 bases at J, leaving 5 bases unmatched. Germline values: CDR1 MNHNY, CDR2 SVGAGI (reference sequence). CDR3 amino acids: CASSLAGRDNEQFF. In nucleotides, the CDR3 is TGTGCCAGCAGTCTAGCGGGTCGCGACAATGAGCAGTTCTTC.

This clone has more than one count but fewer than ten. The V gene is TRBV10-3, the J gene TRBJ2-7; no firm D call. Trimming took 0 bases from V and 3 from J, leaving 9 bases between them. The CDR3 extends over 14 amino acids. CDR1 ENHRY and CDR2 SYGVKD come from the germline V gene. The CDR3 reads CAISESAPGYEQYF. The CDR3, as DNA: TGTGCCATCAGTGAGTCGGCCCCGGGCTACGAGCAGTACTTC.

J is TRBJ1-2 and V is TRBV27, with 8 bases aligning to TRBD1. Germline CDR1 is MNHEY and CDR2 is SMNVEV (reference sequence). Trimming at V came to 2 bases and at J to 4 bases, leaving 3 bases not matched to a gene. CDR3 size: 14 residues. DNA for the CDR3: TGTGCCAGCAGTTTAAAAGGGACAGGCTATGGCTACACCTTC. As protein: CASSLKGTGYGYTF.

The CDR3 bases are TGTGCCAGCCTTACGAGAGTTTCTAGCACAGATACGCAGTATTTT. Protein sequence: CASLTRVSSTDTQYF. The rearrangement joins TRBV6-1 to TRBJ2-3; D call uncertain. Per the germline V gene, CDR1 is MNHNS and CDR2 is SASEGT. The CDR3 runs to 15 residues. V dropped 8 bases and J dropped 0 bases, with 15 bases sitting between them.